Presented here are 30 T cell receptor beta chains from one specimen sequenced in a study of a mutant IDH1 vaccine in newly diagnosed glioma. Noted time point: week 35, safety follow-up. A 20-mer mutant IDH1 peptide at 300 ug was injected subcutaneously with topical imiquimod. This table comes from immunoSEQ multiplex PCR, and its TCRdb copy is limited to in-frame clones, with some not included. The profile covers tens of thousands of clones, with roughly 76% appearing a single time and under 6% taken by the ten largest. Their antigens remain unidentified. The specimen was PBMCs, collected from a glioma patient whose treatment included an IDH1 peptide vaccine. The receptors here all came from a man between 35 and 55 years old with glioma.

The chain couples TRBV18 to TRBJ1-5; 8 nucleotides line up with TRBD1. The CDR3 has 18 residues. Germline CDR1 reads KGHSH; CDR2 reads LQKENI. The junction had 10 bases not matched to a gene; V was cut back by 1 base and J by 2 bases. The CDR3 protein is CASSPLGQGAMGNQPQHF. CDR3 nucleotides: TGTGCCAGCTCACCACTAGGGCAGGGGGCTATGGGCAATCAGCCCCAGCATTTT.

J is TRBJ2-7 and V is TRBV28; the match to TRBD1 covers 9 bases. The CDR3 spans 16 residues. Germline V gene sequence: CDR1 MDHEN, CDR2 SYDVKM. J gave up 3 bases and V 3 bases, and 9 bases lay outside the gene matches. CDR3 sequence (DNA): TGTGCCAGCAGTTTTAATCTCCGGGACAGGGACTACGAGCAGTACTTC. This encodes CASSFNLRDRDYEQYF.

The J gene is TRBJ2-5, the V gene TRBV5-8; D gene unclear. V was pared by 0 bases and J by 6 bases, with 6 bases between. CDR1 is SGHTS, CDR2 YDEGEE, per germline. The CDR3 spans 12 residues. The CDR3 loop is CASSLDGQTQYF. The CDR3 DNA follows: TGTGCCAGCAGCTTGGATGGCCAGACCCAGTACTTC. The complete variable domain, with remaining parts taken from reference TRBV5-8 and TRBJ2-5, reads EAGVTQSPTHLIKTRGQQATLRCSPISGHTSVYWYQQALGLGLQFLLWYDEGEERNRGNFPPRFSGRQFPNYSSELNVNALELEDSALYLCASSLDGQTQYFGPGTRLLVL.

The chain has TRBV18 and TRBJ2-5; D gene ambiguous. The J call may not be correct, given that the DNA end is closer to TRBJ2-7. This CDR3 has 14 residues. Germline V gene data show CDR1 as KGHSH and CDR2 as LQKENI. The CDR3 loop reads CASSPEAGRYEQYF. The CDR3 DNA reads TGTGCCAGCTCACCAGAAGCCGGGCGCTACGAGCAGTACTTC.

This chain links TRBV9 with TRBJ2-7, with D tentatively TRBD2 (6 bases). Germline CDR1 and CDR2: SGDLS and YYNGEE. The CDR3 covers 14 residues. V was clipped by 0 bases and J by 7 bases, with 14 bases between them. The CDR3 sequence: CASSVELAPREQYF. The CDR3, as DNA: TGTGCCAGCAGCGTAGAACTAGCACCCCGAGAGCAGTACTTC.

The chain recombines TRBV5-5 with TRBJ2-6; the D gene is possibly TRBD1 (5 bases). Trimming stripped 2 bases from V and 1 base from J, with 7 bases between. In germline, CDR1 is SGHKS, CDR2 YYEKEE (reference sequence). This CDR3 is 15 amino acids long. Here the CDR3 DNA reads TGTGCCAGCAGCTTAAGGGGTTCTGGGGCCAACGTCCTGACTTTC. Translated, it gives CASSLRGSGANVLTF.

This chain joins TRBV4-1 and TRBJ1-1; 7 bases match TRBD1. J lost 6 bases, V lost 4 bases, and 8 bases had no gene match. The CDR3 sequence is 14 residues long. The germline CDR1 and CDR2 sequences are MGHRA and YSYEKL. The CDR3 DNA is TGCGCCAGCAGCCCTAGACAGGGAAGCCCTGAAGCTTTCTTT. Its protein is CASSPRQGSPEAFF.

The table lists this clone with a few counts. The rearrangement links TRBV4-1 to TRBJ1-4; D remains unclear. V lost 4 bases to trimming and J lost 3 bases, with 15 bases between them. CDR1 is MGHRA, CDR2 YSYEKL, per germline. This CDR3 is built from 16 residues. The CDR3 sequence is CASSPPAGSANEKLFF. The CDR3 coding sequence is TGCGCCAGCAGCCCACCGGCCGGTTCGGCTAATGAAAAACTGTTTTTT.

This clone appeared a single time. The chain couples TRBV5-4 to TRBJ2-7; D perhaps matches TRBD2 (5 bases). Germline loops: CDR1 SGHNT, CDR2 YYREEE (reference sequence). The CDR3 length is 13 residues. V was shortened by 0 bases and J by 5 bases, with 9 bases between the two germline ends. The CDR3: CASSLAGINEQYF. For the CDR3, the DNA is TGTGCCAGCAGCTTGGCGGGGATCAACGAGCAGTACTTC. Using reference TRBV5-4 and TRBJ2-7 for the parts outside the CDR3, the full variable domain is ETGVTQSPTHLIKTRGQQVTLRCSSQSGHNTVSWYQQALGQGPQFIFQYYREEENGRGNFPPRFSGLQFPNYSSELNVNALELDDSALYLCASSLAGINEQYFGPGTRLTVT.

The chain couples TRBV9 to TRBJ1-6; D is uncertain. The V gene's germline CDR1 is SGDLS and CDR2 YYNGEE. V lost 1 base to trimming and J lost 7 bases, with 6 bases between them. This CDR3 is built from 13 residues. CDR3 protein: CASSVQENSPLHF. The CDR3, as DNA: TGTGCCAGCAGCGTACAGGAAAATTCACCCCTCCACTTT. Supplemented by reference TRBV9 and TRBJ1-6, the full variable domain reads DSGVTQTPKHLITATGQRVTLRCSPRSGDLSVYWYQQSLDQGLQFLIQYYNGEERAKGNILERFSAQQFPDLHSELNLSSLELGDSALYFCASSVQENSPLHFGNGTRLTVT.

This rearrangement joins TRBV27 to TRBJ2-6; D may be TRBD1 or TRBD2 (5 bases each). Germline CDR1 reads MNHEY; CDR2 reads SMNVEV (reference sequence). The CDR3 sequence is 15 residues long. The V end was cut by 5 bases, the J end by 2 bases, with 10 bases between. CDR3 sequence reads: CASSRGDPGANVLTF. CDR3 nucleotides: TGTGCCAGCAGTCGAGGGGATCCTGGGGCCAACGTCCTGACTTTC.

This clone was found a few times. V usage is TRBV10-1 and J usage is TRBJ2-1; D is undetermined. Germline V gene sequence: CDR1 WNHNN, CDR2 SYGVQD (reference sequence). The CDR3 extends over 15 amino acids. Trimming cost V 0 bases and J 3 bases, with 9 bases left between them. This chain's CDR3 is CASSESGLLYNEQFF. Written as DNA, the CDR3 is TGCGCCAGCAGTGAGTCAGGCCTACTCTACAATGAGCAGTTCTTC.

This chain connects TRBV7-3 to TRBJ2-2; unclear D gene. This CDR3 is built from 13 residues. Between the trimmed V and J ends, which lost 3 bases and 3 bases, there was a span of 5 bases. Germline V CDR1 and CDR2: SGHTA, FQGTGA. The CDR3 loop reads CASSFSYTGELFF. For the CDR3, the DNA is TGTGCCAGCAGCTTCTCGTACACCGGGGAGCTGTTTTTT.

The chain links TRBV5-4 to TRBJ1-1; TRBD1 is a possible D gene (6 bases). V lost 3 bases and J 3 bases, leaving 15 bases between the germline ends. The CDR3 contains 15 residues. Germline lookup yields CDR1 SGHNT and CDR2 YYREEE (reference sequence). CDR3 amino acids: CASSSGGEGDTEAFF. In DNA, the CDR3 is TGTGCCAGCAGCTCCGGCGGGGAGGGGGACACTGAAGCTTTCTTT.

This chain connects TRBV11-2 to TRBJ2-7, with 14 bases aligning to TRBD2. The junction had 2 bases not matched to a gene; V was cut back by 0 bases and J by 1 base. Germline CDR1 is SGHAT and CDR2 is FQNNGV. This CDR3 is built from 17 residues. CDR3 loop: CASSLDGTSGRSYEQYF. The DNA of the CDR3 is TGTGCCAGCAGCTTAGACGGGACTAGCGGGAGATCCTACGAGCAGTACTTC.

The sample holds a few counts of this clone. This chain uses TRBV7-6 with TRBJ2-2; 12 bases map to TRBD2. The V and J ends lost 1 base and 1 base, in that order; junction bases with no gene match: 4. Per the germline V gene, CDR1 is SGHVS and CDR2 is FNYEAQ. This CDR3 spans 18 amino acids. Here the CDR3 DNA reads TGTGCCAGCAGCTTAGATCTAGCGGGAGGGTTGAACACCGGGGAGCTGTTTTTT. This codes for CASSLDLAGGLNTGELFF.

The chain combines TRBV30 with TRBJ2-7; D tentatively reads TRBD1 or TRBD2 (5 bases each). Germline loops: CDR1 GTSNPN, CDR2 SVGIG (reference sequence). The length of the CDR3 is 14 residues. The V end was cut by 0 bases, the J end by 0 bases, with 9 bases between. The CDR3 sequence is CAWSVGTGSYEQYF. The CDR3 DNA is TGTGCCTGGAGTGTGGGGACGGGCTCCTACGAGCAGTACTTC.

This chain links TRBV2 with TRBJ1-2; D possibly corresponds to TRBD1 (6 bases). V lost 2 bases, J lost 6 bases, and 16 bases lay in between. Germline values: CDR1 SNHLY, CDR2 FYNNEI. The CDR3 consists of 15 residues. The CDR3 DNA follows: TGTGCCAGCAGTGAAAGCAGGGGAAATACCCATGGCTACACCTTC. This gives the protein CASSESRGNTHGYTF.

The rearrangement uses TRBV27 and TRBJ2-3, with D possibly matching TRBD2 (5 bases). The CDR3 is 13 residues long. Germline CDR1 and CDR2: MNHEY and SMNVEV (reference sequence). V dropped 4 bases and J dropped 1 base, with 6 bases sitting between them. CDR3 DNA: TGTGCCAGCAGTTCCGGGGGCACAGATACGCAGTATTTT. It is translated as CASSSGGTDTQYF.

The J gene is TRBJ2-1, the V gene TRBV5-1; the D gene is possibly TRBD1 (5 bases). Trimming took off 0 bases at V and 2 bases at J, with 9 bases between the two ends. The CDR3 totals 15 residues. Per germline, CDR1 SGHRS and CDR2 YFSETQ. The CDR3 spells CASSLDGATYNEQFF. As DNA, the CDR3 is TGCGCCAGCAGCTTGGATGGGGCCACCTACAATGAGCAGTTCTTC.

This clone showed up just a few times. The chain combines TRBV28 with TRBJ1-5; D is unresolved. CDR1 MDHEN and CDR2 SYDVKM come from the germline V gene. This CDR3 is 10 amino acids long. Trimming left V 5 bases short and J 7 bases short, with 3 bases between. Here the CDR3 DNA reads TGTGCCAGCAGTCAGCAGCCCCAGCATTTT. This sequence encodes CASSQQPQHF.

This clone is medium-sized (0.01 to 0.1%) by share. The rearrangement links TRBV4-2 to TRBJ2-1, with 10 nucleotides matching TRBD2. In germline, CDR1 is LGHNA, CDR2 YNFKEQ. The CDR3 totals 16 residues. The V and J ends lost 0 bases and 7 bases, in that order; junction bases with no gene match: 6. The CDR3 spells CASSQDKAGGLNEQFF. In nucleotides, the CDR3 is TGTGCCAGCAGCCAAGACAAAGCGGGGGGGCTAAATGAGCAGTTCTTC.

The chain couples TRBV28 to TRBJ2-5, with 10 bases identical to TRBD2. The CDR3 runs to 15 residues. V lost 4 bases to trimming and J lost 4 bases; unmatched junction nucleotides: 6. Germline V lookup: CDR1 MDHEN, CDR2 SYDVKM. CDR3 DNA sequence: TGTGCCAGCAGTTACCCTAGCGGGAGTATAGAGACCCAGTACTTC. It translates to CASSYPSGSIETQYF.

The chain recombines TRBV7-2 with TRBJ2-5; no definite D call. The V gene's germline CDR1 is SGHTA and CDR2 FQGNSA. The CDR3 is 14 amino acids. V gave up 0 bases and J gave up 2 bases, with 7 bases separating them. CDR3 DNA: TGTGCCAGCAGCTTAGCGTCGCTACAAGAGACCCAGTACTTC. This encodes CASSLASLQETQYF.

The CDR3 reads CASSTSTGDLQETQYF. CDR3 coding DNA: TGTGCCAGCAGCACGAGCACGGGGGACCTACAAGAGACCCAGTACTTC. V and J are TRBV11-3 and TRBJ2-5; D may be TRBD2 (6 bases). Trimming left V 5 bases short and J 2 bases short, with 18 bases between. Germline CDR1 SGHNT, CDR2 YENEEA. This CDR3 spans 16 amino acids.

CDR3 residues: CASSLTIQSEQYF. The DNA of the CDR3 is TGTGCCAGCAGTTTAACAATACAGAGCGAGCAGTACTTC. The rearrangement joins TRBV27 to TRBJ2-7; unclear D gene. This CDR3 has 13 amino acids. Trimming took 2 bases from V and 6 from J, leaving 11 bases between them. Looked up from germline, CDR1 is MNHEY and CDR2 is SMNVEV (reference sequence).

The rearrangement uses TRBV9 and TRBJ2-3; D is ambiguous. The CDR3 runs 15 residues. V gave up 4 bases and J gave up 2 bases, with 14 bases separating them. Germline-derived CDR1 and CDR2 are SGDLS and YYNGEE. In DNA form, the CDR3 reads TGTGCCAGCAGCAAAGGTAACAGCTACACAGATACGCAGTATTTT. Translated: CASSKGNSYTDTQYF.

The V and J genes are TRBV19 and TRBJ2-1, with TRBD2 matching 8 bases. Germline CDR1 and CDR2: LNHDA and SQIVND (reference sequence). V lost 8 bases, J lost 5 bases, and 11 bases stayed unmatched. The CDR3 contains 15 residues. The CDR3 is CASGSFSGIDNEQFF. For the CDR3, the DNA is TGTGCCAGTGGGTCTTTTAGCGGGATCGACAATGAGCAGTTCTTC.

The V and J genes are TRBV6-1 and TRBJ2-7; D possibly corresponds to TRBD2 (6 bases). The germline CDR1 and CDR2 sequences are MNHNS and SASEGT. The CDR3 sequence is 15 residues long. The ends were cut back, 6 bases at V and 0 bases at J, with 15 bases in the middle. The CDR3: CASRGTTSVSYEQYF. The CDR3 DNA is TGTGCCAGCAGAGGGACGACTAGTGTCTCCTACGAGCAGTACTTC.

The CDR3 bases are TGTGCCAGCTTCGGCGGGACAGGGTATCAGCCCCAGCATTTT. This gives the protein CASFGGTGYQPQHF. This chain joins TRBV6-5 and TRBJ1-5, with 9 bases matching TRBD1. CDR1 is MNHEY, CDR2 SVGAGI, per germline. After removal of 8 bases from V and 5 bases from J, the junction contained 7 bases not matched to a gene. The CDR3 is made up of 14 amino acids.